The rows below give T cell receptor beta chains drawn from one sample of a study of neurological immune-mediated disorders. MiXCR, applied by TCRdb to the 5' RACE reads, yields one record per CDR3 protein. This sample has about 50,000 distinct CDR3 sequences; approximately 10% occur once, and the top ten carry approximately 5.3%. The specimen was PBMCs. These receptors were collected from a man between 70 and 80 years old with HTLV-1-associated myelopathy (HAM/TSP). Each CDR3 is given without its conserved first and last residue. The order of the fields is J gene, clone size, V gene, D gene, CDR3 protein. The D gene is left open where the match is weak. Some rows mark clone size as missing; the rest say once, few, many or name a class of expanded clone.

j_gene: TRBJ2-7
abundance: many
v_gene: TRBV27
d_gene: -
CDR3aa: ASSPRGESYEQY

j_gene: TRBJ1-6
abundance: -
v_gene: TRBV12-2
d_gene: -
CDR3aa: ASRFGSGAMSSPLH

j_gene: TRBJ2-3
abundance: once
v_gene: TRBV4-2
d_gene: -
CDR3aa: ASSQQSPDTQY

j_gene: TRBJ1-2
abundance: many
v_gene: TRBV20-1
d_gene: -
CDR3aa: SAQGYGGYT

j_gene: TRBJ1-5
abundance: many
v_gene: TRBV6-6
d_gene: -
CDR3aa: ASSYQGFDQPQH

j_gene: TRBJ1-2
abundance: many
v_gene: TRBV7-2
d_gene: TRBD1
CDR3aa: ASSLHPGQANYGYT

j_gene: TRBJ2-5
abundance: many
v_gene: TRBV12-3/TRBV12-4
d_gene: TRBD1
CDR3aa: ASSLDRGGTQY

j_gene: TRBJ2-2
abundance: many
v_gene: TRBV7-3
d_gene: TRBD2
CDR3aa: ASSLAGGELF

j_gene: TRBJ2-5
abundance: -
v_gene: TRBV3-1
d_gene: -
CDR3aa: ASSGFALGRETQY

j_gene: TRBJ2-5
abundance: many
v_gene: TRBV29-1
d_gene: -
CDR3aa: SVGPATGRETQY

j_gene: TRBJ2-1
abundance: many
v_gene: TRBV20-1
d_gene: TRBD2
CDR3aa: SASGGRAFYNEQF

j_gene: TRBJ2-2
abundance: many
v_gene: TRBV28
d_gene: -
CDR3aa: ASSLGRLTGELF

j_gene: TRBJ2-4
abundance: few
v_gene: TRBV18
d_gene: TRBD2
CDR3aa: ASSPFAPGLAGENIQY

j_gene: TRBJ1-5
abundance: many
v_gene: TRBV20-1
d_gene: -
CDR3aa: SASSEAGQPQH